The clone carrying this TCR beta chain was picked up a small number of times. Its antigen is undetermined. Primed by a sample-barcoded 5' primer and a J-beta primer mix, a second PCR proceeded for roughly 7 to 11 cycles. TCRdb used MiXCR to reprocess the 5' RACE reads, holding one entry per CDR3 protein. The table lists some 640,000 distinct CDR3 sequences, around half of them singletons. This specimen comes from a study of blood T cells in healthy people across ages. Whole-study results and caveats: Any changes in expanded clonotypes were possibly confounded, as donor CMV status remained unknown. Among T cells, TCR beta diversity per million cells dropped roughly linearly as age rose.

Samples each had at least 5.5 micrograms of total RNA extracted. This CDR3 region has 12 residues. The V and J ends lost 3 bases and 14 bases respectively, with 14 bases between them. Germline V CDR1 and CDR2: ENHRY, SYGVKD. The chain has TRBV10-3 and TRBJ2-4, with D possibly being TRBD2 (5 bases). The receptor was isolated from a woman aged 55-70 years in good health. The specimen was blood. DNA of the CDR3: TGTGCCATCAGTGAAGATCCGAGAGGGAAGTACTTC. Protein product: CAISEDPRGKYF.